This T cell receptor beta chain originates from a study of OX40 agonist ivuxolimab in advanced cancers. Study information: Averaging approximately 60 years in age, with a range of roughly 20 to 79, the cohort was about 85% male.

Some clones are missing from TCRdb's copy, which holds only in-frame ones; the method was immunoSEQ multiplex PCR. The sample lists some 83,000 clones, approximately 86% occurring once. Germline-derived CDR1 and CDR2 are SGHTA and FQGTGA. The CDR3 loop spans 13 amino acids. V lost 2 bases, J lost 9 bases, and 12 bases lay in between. The sequencing used CD4+ or CD8+ T cells sorted from blood, collected in a trial of the OX40 agonist ivuxolimab. The receptor was isolated from an adult with an advanced solid tumor such as melanoma, head and neck, liver or kidney cancer. This chain links TRBV7-3 with TRBJ2-3, with D perhaps TRBD1 (6 bases). CDR3 sequence reads: CASSLEEGVTQYF. In DNA, the CDR3 is TGTGCCAGCAGCTTAGAAGAGGGGGTAACGCAGTATTTT.